These T cell receptor beta chains were read from a single sample in a study of blood T cells in healthy people across ages. Via MiXCR, TCRdb re-called the 5' RACE reads, giving one row per CDR3 protein. The sample holds hundreds of thousands of distinct CDR3 sequences, over 40% seen once. The sequenced material came from blood. The receptors were sampled from a woman older than 75 in good health. Both conserved end residues are part of each CDR3. D genes are given only for firm matches. Only part of the rows carry a size: once, few, many, or a class if the clone is expanded.

size,V,J,D,DNA,CDR3
.,TRBV20-1,TRBJ2-5,.,TGCAGTGGTACAGCGAGAATGGAGTTAGAGACCCAGTACTTC,CSGTARMELETQYF
.,TRBV20-1,TRBJ2-3,TRBD2,TGCAGTGCTAGAGATGGGTCCCTAGCGGGCACAGATACGCAGTATTTT,CSARDGSLAGTDTQYF
few,TRBV24-1,TRBJ2-1,TRBD2,TGTGCCACCAGTGGGAACAGCGGGGGGGCGTATGAGCAGTTCTTC,CATSGNSGGAYEQFF
.,TRBV24-1,TRBJ2-5,.,TGTGCCACCAGTGATCCTACAACTTACCAAGAGACCCAGTACTTC,CATSDPTTYQETQYF
.,TRBV6-6,TRBJ2-7,TRBD2,TGTGCCAGCAGTTACTTACTAGCGGGGGGCCCCACCTACGAGCAGTACTTC,CASSYLLAGGPTYEQYF
few,TRBV6-6,TRBJ1-1,TRBD1,TGTGCCAGCAGTGCCAAAAATCCGACAGGGTGGGCTTTCTTT,CASSAKNPTGWAFF
.,TRBV7-9,TRBJ2-2,.,TGTGCCAGCAGCTTACGGGACTCTAACACCGGGGAGCTGTTTTTT,CASSLRDSNTGELFF
.,TRBV20-1,TRBJ2-5,TRBD2,TGCAGTGCAGAGATTGTCCTAGCGGGGGCAGAGACCCAGTACTTC,CSAEIVLAGAETQYF
.,TRBV29-1,TRBJ2-7,.,TGCAGCGTTCGAACAGGGTACGAGCAGTACTTC,CSVRTGYEQYF
.,TRBV7-9,TRBJ2-1,.,TGTGCCAGCAGCTCGATAACAAAAACTCCTTCTCTCTACAATGAGCAGTTCTTC,CASSSITKTPSLYNEQFF
.,TRBV12-3/TRBV12-4,TRBJ2-1,TRBD1,TGTGCCAGCAGTTTGAGACAGGGTAAAAACAATGAGCAGTTCTTC,CASSLRQGKNNEQFF
.,TRBV27,TRBJ1-5,.,TGTGCCAGCGGGCAGGGAAGGGGGAATCAGCCCCAGCATTTT,CASGQGRGNQPQHF
many,TRBV5-5,TRBJ2-1,TRBD1,TGTGCCAGCAGCCAACTATGGACAGGCTCCTACAATGAGCAGTTCTTC,CASSQLWTGSYNEQFF
many,TRBV10-3,TRBJ2-3,.,TGTGCCATCAGGGACGGATCCACAGATACGCAGTATTTT,CAIRDGSTDTQYF
.,TRBV2,TRBJ2-3,TRBD2,TGTGCCAGCAGCCGGAATCTCGCGGGGGGAAAGACAGATACGCAGTATTTT,CASSRNLAGGKTDTQYF
.,TRBV11-2,TRBJ2-1,TRBD1,TGTGCCAGCAGCTCGCAGGGGGCCGCCAATGAGCAGTTCTTC,CASSSQGAANEQFF
few,TRBV20-1,TRBJ2-2,TRBD1,TGCAGTGCCAACCGGGACAGGCTTCGGCGGGCCGGGGAGCTGTTTTTT,CSANRDRLRRAGELFF
many,TRBV2,TRBJ2-3,.,TGTGCCAGCAGGGAGACCCATACGCAGTATTTT,CASRETHTQYF
.,TRBV14,TRBJ1-2,.,TGTGCCAGCAGCCAAGATTTCTCAGGGGCTCGGGGCTACACCTTC,CASSQDFSGARGYTF
.,TRBV5-1,TRBJ2-7,.,TGCGCCAGCAGCTTGGCTCCGGAACGGAGAGAGCAGTACTTC,CASSLAPERREQYF
once,TRBV3-1,TRBJ2-5,TRBD1,TGTGCCAGCAGCCAATCCAGGGACAGTCAAGAGACCCAGTACTTC,CASSQSRDSQETQYF
many,TRBV10-3,TRBJ2-3,.,TGTGCCATCAGTGACCCGGCTGGCGGGAACACCCGTGATACGCAGTATTTT,CAISDPAGGNTRDTQYF
.,TRBV27,TRBJ2-5,.,TGTGCCAGCAGTTTGGGGGGGGCGTGGTCCGACCAAGAGACCCAGTACTTC,CASSLGGAWSDQETQYF
.,TRBV29-1,TRBJ2-7,.,TGCAGCGTTGAGTTCGCCGGGTGGGGACTCACCTACGAGCAGTACTTC,CSVEFAGWGLTYEQYF
.,TRBV11-2,TRBJ1-1,.,TGTGCCAGCAGCTTAGCCAGGGCCAGGACTGAAGCTTTCTTT,CASSLARARTEAFF
.,TRBV6-2/TRBV6-3,TRBJ1-2,.,TGTGCCAGCACTCCCGGGACTCCTGAGGGTGGCTACACCTTC,CASTPGTPEGGYTF
.,TRBV29-1,TRBJ2-4,.,TGCAGCGCTGTAATCGGGGGCCACAACATTCAGTACTTC,CSAVIGGHNIQYF
once,TRBV12-3/TRBV12-4,TRBJ2-7,TRBD2,TGTGCCAGCAGTTCCGGGACTAGCGGGGTCGAGCAGTACTTC,CASSSGTSGVEQYF
few,TRBV28,TRBJ2-3,.,TGTGCCAGCAGTGCCACCGGGCTCCTGGATACGCAGTATTTT,CASSATGLLDTQYF
few,TRBV27,TRBJ2-7,.,TGTGCCAGCAGTTTCTCAGTCTCCTACGAGCAGTACTTC,CASSFSVSYEQYF
few,TRBV7-9,TRBJ2-7,.,TGTGCCAGCAGCGTGGGGCTGTATCGCGAGCAGTACTTC,CASSVGLYREQYF
many,TRBV20-1,TRBJ2-1,TRBD2,TGCAGTGCTCCACGGACTAGCGGTAATGAGCAGTTCTTC,CSAPRTSGNEQFF
many,TRBV20-1,TRBJ1-5,.,TGCAGTGCTTGGGACGGAGTGAGGCAGCCCCAGCATTTT,CSAWDGVRQPQHF
.,TRBV3-1,TRBJ2-3,TRBD2,TGTGCCAGCAGCCAAGAGTTGCGAGCGGGAGAAGTAGATACGCAGTATTTT,CASSQELRAGEVDTQYF
.,TRBV10-3,TRBJ2-1,TRBD1,TGTGCCATCAGCACAGGGGGCGGCTACAATGAGCAGTTCTTC,CAISTGGGYNEQFF
.,TRBV12-3/TRBV12-4,TRBJ2-2,.,TGTGCCAGCAGTGTCGGCGACCATACCGGGGAGCTGTTTTTT,CASSVGDHTGELFF
.,TRBV12-3/TRBV12-4,TRBJ2-1,TRBD2,TGTGCCAGCAGTCTGGGACTAGCGAGAGCCCTCTCCTACAATGAGCAGTTCTTC,CASSLGLARALSYNEQFF
.,TRBV9,TRBJ2-3,.,TGTGCCAGCAGCGTAGGGCTAGCGAGGTTAGATACGCAGTATTTT,CASSVGLARLDTQYF
.,TRBV10-3,TRBJ1-2,.,TGTGCCATCAGCCCAGATGACATCTATGGCTACACCTTC,CAISPDDIYGYTF
.,TRBV25-1,TRBJ1-5,.,TGTGCCAGCAGTGACCCTGGCGGGGATCAGCCCCAGCATTTT,CASSDPGGDQPQHF